This T cell receptor beta chain was recorded in a study of cytomegalovirus exposure and HLA in healthy donors. Whole-study findings and limits: Within the 100 to 150 validation repertoires, first-cohort TCR clusters tended to co-occur, according to a later analysis. The study flagged 150 to 200 TCR beta chains as cytomegalovirus-associated. Usually a TCR sequence was rare, but some public TCRs were found in many donors.

Donors came from a validation cohort of 90 to 150 subjects, distinct from the first 666-subject cohort. Data came from immunoSEQ multiplex PCR; TCRdb stores just in-frame clones and leaves some out. The sample yields 100,000 to 130,000 clones, 95% seen once. The CDR3 covers 18 residues. Germline CDR1 is MDHEN and CDR2 is SYDVKM. The ends lost 7 bases at V and 0 bases at J; junction bases unmatched: 13. On this clone itself: What it binds is not known.

Material: PBMCs. The chain links TRBV28 to TRBJ2-3; 10 bases match TRBD2. The receptor comes from a woman aged 18 to 35 in good health and CMV-seronegative. CDR3 bases: TGTGCCAGCAAACTTTATTCTAGCGGGGGATCAAGCACAGATACGCAGTATTTT. Translated: CASKLYSSGGSSTDTQYF.